This T cell receptor (beta chain) is from a study of siplizumab effects on memory and regulatory T cells. Study results and limitations: No more than a minor fraction of alloreactive clones could be traced back to unstimulated subsets.

Comment on this clone: Antigen unknown.

Assays captured around 92,000 TCR templates per sample. Using immunoSEQ multiplex PCR, the repertoire was profiled, and TCRdb retains in-frame clones only, with some absent. The sample shows 55,000 to 70,000 clones, 80% to 95% of them seen only once. The germline V gene encodes CDR1 SGHDT and CDR2 YYEEEE. This CDR3 spans 14 amino acids. The trim removed 7 bases at V and 7 bases at J, leaving 9 bases unmatched. The sequence was collected from a human donor in good health. Sequencing used CD8+ T cells sorted from blood. The J gene is TRBJ2-1, the V gene TRBV5-6, with 9 bases fitting TRBD1. In nucleotides, the CDR3 is TGTGCCAGCGGAACCGGGACAGGGAATAATGAGCAGTTCTTC. Protein sequence: CASGTGTGNNEQFF.